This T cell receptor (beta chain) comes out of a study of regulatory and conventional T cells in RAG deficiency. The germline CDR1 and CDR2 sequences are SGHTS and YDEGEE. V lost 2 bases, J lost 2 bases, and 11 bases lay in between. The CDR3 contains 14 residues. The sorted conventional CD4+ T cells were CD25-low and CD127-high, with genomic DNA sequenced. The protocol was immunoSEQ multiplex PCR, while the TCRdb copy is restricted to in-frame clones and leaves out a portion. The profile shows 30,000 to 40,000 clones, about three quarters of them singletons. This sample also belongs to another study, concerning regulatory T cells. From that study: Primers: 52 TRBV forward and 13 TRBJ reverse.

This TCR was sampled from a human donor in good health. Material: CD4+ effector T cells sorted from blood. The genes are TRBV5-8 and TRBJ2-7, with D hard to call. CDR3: CASSFKGPAYEQYF. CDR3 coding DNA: TGTGCCAGCAGCTTTAAAGGCCCGGCCTACGAGCAGTACTTC.